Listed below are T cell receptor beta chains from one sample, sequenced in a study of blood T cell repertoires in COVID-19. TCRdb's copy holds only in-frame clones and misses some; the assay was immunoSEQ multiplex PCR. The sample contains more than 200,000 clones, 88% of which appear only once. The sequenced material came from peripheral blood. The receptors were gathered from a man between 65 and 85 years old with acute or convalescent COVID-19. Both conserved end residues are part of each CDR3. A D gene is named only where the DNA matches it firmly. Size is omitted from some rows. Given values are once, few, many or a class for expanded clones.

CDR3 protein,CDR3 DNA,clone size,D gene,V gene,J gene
CASSLRGLGEKLFF,TGTGCCAGCAGTTTACGGGGTTTGGGGGAAAAACTGTTTTTT,once,.,TRBV27,TRBJ1-4
CASSLSTGGVVGNQPQHF,TGTGCCAGCAGCTTGAGCACAGGGGGCGTTGTGGGCAATCAGCCCCAGCATTTT,.,TRBD1,TRBV5-6,TRBJ1-5
CAISEGQASGNTIYF,TGTGCCATCAGTGAGGGCCAGGCCTCTGGAAACACCATATATTTT,.,.,TRBV10-3,TRBJ1-3
CATSDPRVPQETQYF,TGTGCCACCAGTGATCCCCGGGTCCCTCAAGAGACCCAGTACTTC,.,.,TRBV24-1,TRBJ2-5
CASNHRESKNIQYF,TGTGCCAGCAACCACAGGGAATCCAAAAACATTCAGTACTTC,.,.,TRBV2,TRBJ2-4
CASSAQGAGRFIGADTQYF,TGTGCCAGCAGCGCCCAGGGAGCGGGACGTTTCATAGGGGCAGATACGCAGTATTTT,.,TRBD2,TRBV7-3,TRBJ2-3
CASSLVHGTQPYGYTF,TGTGCCAGCAGCTTAGTACACGGGACTCAACCTTATGGCTACACCTTC,.,.,TRBV7-2,TRBJ1-2
CSVRDRDTRPQHF,TGCAGCGTTAGGGACAGAGACACACGGCCCCAGCATTTT,.,TRBD1,TRBV29-1,TRBJ1-5
CASRELAAGANVLTF,TGTGCCAGTAGGGAACTAGCGGCCGGGGCCAACGTCCTGACTTTC,.,TRBD2,TRBV19,TRBJ2-6
CSVEIAETYEQYF,TGCAGCGTTGAAATCGCAGAAACCTACGAGCAGTACTTC,once,.,TRBV29-1,TRBJ2-7
CSVAGTGGSRNYGYTF,TGCAGCGTTGCGGGGACAGGGGGCAGCAGGAACTATGGCTACACCTTC,once,TRBD1,TRBV29-1,TRBJ1-2
CASSEVGQGIYEQYF,TGTGCCAGCAGTGAGGTGGGACAGGGGATTTACGAGCAGTACTTC,.,TRBD1,TRBV6-1,TRBJ2-7
CAWSVSGSLETQYF,TGTGCCTGGAGCGTTAGCGGGAGCCTAGAGACCCAGTACTTC,.,TRBD2,TRBV30,TRBJ2-5
CASSSGQGIFNYGYTF,TGTGCCAGCAGTAGCGGACAGGGAATTTTTAACTATGGCTACACCTTC,.,TRBD1,TRBV27,TRBJ1-2
CASSSGQGSNEQFF,TGTGCCAGTAGTTCAGGACAGGGGTCCAATGAGCAGTTCTTC,.,TRBD1,TRBV19,TRBJ2-1
CASSPDIEGGYTF,TGTGCCAGCTCACCGGACATCGAAGGCGGCTACACCTTC,once,.,TRBV18,TRBJ1-2
CASSGLAGVYNEQFF,TGTGCCAGCAGCGGACTAGCGGGAGTATACAATGAGCAGTTCTTC,.,TRBD2,TRBV2,TRBJ2-1
CASSLVPPGQGTYNEQFF,TGCGCCAGCAGCTTGGTTCCGCCGGGACAGGGAACCTACAATGAGCAGTTCTTC,.,TRBD1,TRBV5-1,TRBJ2-1
CAVRRTSGSTDTQYF,TGTGCCGTTAGGCGTACTAGCGGTAGCACAGATACGCAGTATTTT,.,TRBD2,TRBV10-3,TRBJ2-3
CASSPGQVSEKLFF,TGTGCCAGCAGCCCGGGACAGGTGTCTGAAAAACTGTTTTTT,.,TRBD1,TRBV5-5,TRBJ1-4
CASSSFGTLRETQYF,TGTGCCAGCAGCTCCTTCGGGACTCTTAGGGAGACCCAGTACTTC,.,.,TRBV7-2,TRBJ2-5
CSVGQGYTF,TGCAGCGTTGGTCAGGGCTACACCTTC,.,.,TRBV29-1,TRBJ1-2
CASSPRTGGPSGANVLTF,TGTGCCAGCAGCCCTAGGACAGGGGGCCCCTCTGGGGCCAACGTCCTGACTTTC,.,TRBD1,TRBV13,TRBJ2-6
CASSPDNSLGMQYF,TGTGCCAGCAGCCCGGACAATTCCCTCGGAATGCAGTACTTC,.,.,TRBV5-8,TRBJ2-5
CASSIRDKSNSPLHF,TGTGCCAGTAGTATCCGGGACAAAAGTAATTCACCCCTCCACTTT,.,.,TRBV19,TRBJ1-6
CASSLGQGVLSGYTF,TGTGCCAGTAGTTTGGGACAGGGGGTTCTTAGCGGCTACACCTTC,.,TRBD1,TRBV19,TRBJ1-2
CAISVGNTIYF,TGTGCCATCAGCGTAGGAAACACCATATATTTT,few,.,TRBV10-3,TRBJ1-3
CASSFDTGVHSTDTQYF,TGTGCCAGCAGCTTTGACACAGGGGTTCATAGCACAGATACGCAGTATTTT,.,TRBD1,TRBV5-6,TRBJ2-3
CSVSGRSSYNEQFF,TGCAGCGTTAGCGGGAGGAGCTCCTACAATGAGCAGTTCTTC,.,TRBD2,TRBV29-1,TRBJ2-1
CSVAGGDNQPQHF,TGCAGCGTTGCGGGGGGGGACAATCAGCCCCAGCATTTT,.,.,TRBV29-1,TRBJ1-5
CASSLGGEIANYGYTF,TGTGCCAGCAGCTTAGGGGGGGAAATTGCTAACTATGGCTACACCTTC,.,.,TRBV11-3,TRBJ1-2
CASSARGYNSPLHF,TGTGCCAGCAGCGCCAGGGGATATAATTCACCCCTCCACTTT,.,.,TRBV9,TRBJ1-6
CASSRDSQVTYEQYF,TGTGCCAGCAGCCGCGACAGCCAGGTAACCTACGAGCAGTACTTC,.,.,TRBV2,TRBJ2-7
CASNRGGTDTQYF,TGTGCCAGCAACCGTGGCGGGACAGATACGCAGTATTTT,.,.,TRBV5-5,TRBJ2-3
CASSQSGTRNTGELFF,TGTGCCAGCAGCCAGAGCGGGACTAGGAACACCGGGGAGCTGTTTTTT,.,TRBD2,TRBV4-2,TRBJ2-2
CASSLRTGLTGELFF,TGCGCCAGCAGCTTAAGGACAGGTTTAACCGGGGAGCTGTTTTTT,.,TRBD1,TRBV5-1,TRBJ2-2